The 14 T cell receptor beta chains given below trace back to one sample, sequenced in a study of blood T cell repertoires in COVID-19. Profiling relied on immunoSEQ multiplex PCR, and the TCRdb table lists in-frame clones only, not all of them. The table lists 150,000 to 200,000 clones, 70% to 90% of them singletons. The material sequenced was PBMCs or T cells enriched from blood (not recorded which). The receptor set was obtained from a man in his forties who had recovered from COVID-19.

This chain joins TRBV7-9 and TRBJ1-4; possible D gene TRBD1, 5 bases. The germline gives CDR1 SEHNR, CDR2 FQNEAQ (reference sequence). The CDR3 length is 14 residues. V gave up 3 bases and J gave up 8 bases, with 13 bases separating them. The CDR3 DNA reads TGTGCCAGCAGCTTGGGGGGAGGTCGAGAAAAACTGTTTTTT. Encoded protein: CASSLGGGREKLFF.

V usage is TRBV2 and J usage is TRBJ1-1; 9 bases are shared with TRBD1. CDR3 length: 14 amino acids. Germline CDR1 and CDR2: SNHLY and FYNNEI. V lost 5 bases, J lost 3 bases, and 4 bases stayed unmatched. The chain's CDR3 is CASSTRQGDTEAFF. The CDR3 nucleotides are TGTGCCAGCAGTACCAGACAGGGGGACACTGAAGCTTTCTTT.

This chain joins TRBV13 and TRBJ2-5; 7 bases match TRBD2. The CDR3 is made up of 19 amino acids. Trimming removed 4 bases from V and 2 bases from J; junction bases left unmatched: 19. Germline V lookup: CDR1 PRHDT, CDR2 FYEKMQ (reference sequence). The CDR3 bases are TGTGCCAGCAGCTCCAAGAGCCCCAGTGGGGCTAGCGGTCAAGAGACCCAGTACTTC. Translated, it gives CASSSKSPSGASGQETQYF.

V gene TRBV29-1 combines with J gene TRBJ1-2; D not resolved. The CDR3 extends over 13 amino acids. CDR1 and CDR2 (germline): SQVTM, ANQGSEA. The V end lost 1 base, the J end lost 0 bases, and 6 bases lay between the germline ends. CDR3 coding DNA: TGCAGCGTTGAAGGCCCAGCTAACTATGGCTACACCTTC. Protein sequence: CSVEGPANYGYTF.

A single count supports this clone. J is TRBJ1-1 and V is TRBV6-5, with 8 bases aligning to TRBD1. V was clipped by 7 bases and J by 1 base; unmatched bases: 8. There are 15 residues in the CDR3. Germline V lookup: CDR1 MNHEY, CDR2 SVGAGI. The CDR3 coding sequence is TGTGCCAGCACCGGAGGGACAGGAGGGAACACTGAAGCTTTCTTT. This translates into CASTGGTGGNTEAFF.

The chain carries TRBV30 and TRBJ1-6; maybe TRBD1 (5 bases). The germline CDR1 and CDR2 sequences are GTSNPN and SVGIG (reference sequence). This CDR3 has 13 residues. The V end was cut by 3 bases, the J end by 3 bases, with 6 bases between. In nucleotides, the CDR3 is TGTGCCTGGAGCCAGGGCTATAATTCACCCCTCCACTTT. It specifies CAWSQGYNSPLHF.

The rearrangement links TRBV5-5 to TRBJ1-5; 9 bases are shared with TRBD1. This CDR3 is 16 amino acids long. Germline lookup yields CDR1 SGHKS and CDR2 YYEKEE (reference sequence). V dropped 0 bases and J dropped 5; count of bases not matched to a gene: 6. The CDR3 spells CASSLDPGTGYQPQHF. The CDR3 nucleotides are TGTGCCAGCAGCTTGGATCCCGGGACAGGGTATCAGCCCCAGCATTTT.

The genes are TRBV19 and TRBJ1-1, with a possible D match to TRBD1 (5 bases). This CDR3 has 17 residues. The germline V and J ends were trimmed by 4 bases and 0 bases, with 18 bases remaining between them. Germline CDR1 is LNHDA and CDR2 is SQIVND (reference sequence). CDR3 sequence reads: CASSTLPGERMNTEAFF. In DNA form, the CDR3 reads TGTGCCAGTAGTACATTACCGGGGGAGCGCATGAACACTGAAGCTTTCTTT.

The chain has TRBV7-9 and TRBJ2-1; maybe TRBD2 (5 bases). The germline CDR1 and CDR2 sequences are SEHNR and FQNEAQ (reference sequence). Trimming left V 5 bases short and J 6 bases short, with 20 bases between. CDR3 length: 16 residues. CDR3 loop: CASSPRASSGSNEQFF. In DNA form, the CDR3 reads TGTGCCAGCAGCCCCCGGGCATCTTCGGGGTCCAATGAGCAGTTCTTC.

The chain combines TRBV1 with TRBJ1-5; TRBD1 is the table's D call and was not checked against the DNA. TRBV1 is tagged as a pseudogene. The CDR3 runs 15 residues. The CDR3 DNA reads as TGCACCAGCAGCCATAACGACAGGGTCAGTCAGCCCCAGCATTTT. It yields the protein CTSSHNDRVSQPQHF.

In DNA, the CDR3 is TGCGCCAGCAGCTTGGGCGGACAGAATGAAAAACTGTTTTTT. Translation: CASSLGGQNEKLFF. V gene TRBV5-1 combines with J gene TRBJ1-4, with D perhaps matching TRBD1 (6 bases). V was cut by 0 bases and J by 5 bases, with 8 bases left in between. The germline gives CDR1 SGHRS, CDR2 YFSETQ. This CDR3 is built from 14 residues.

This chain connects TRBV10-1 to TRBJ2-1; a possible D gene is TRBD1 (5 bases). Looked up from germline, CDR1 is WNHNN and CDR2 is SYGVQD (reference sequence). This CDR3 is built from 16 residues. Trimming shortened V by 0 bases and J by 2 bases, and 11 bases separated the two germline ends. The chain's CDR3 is CASSESTGRPYNEQFF. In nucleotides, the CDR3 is TGCGCCAGCAGTGAGTCCACAGGTCGACCCTACAATGAGCAGTTCTTC.

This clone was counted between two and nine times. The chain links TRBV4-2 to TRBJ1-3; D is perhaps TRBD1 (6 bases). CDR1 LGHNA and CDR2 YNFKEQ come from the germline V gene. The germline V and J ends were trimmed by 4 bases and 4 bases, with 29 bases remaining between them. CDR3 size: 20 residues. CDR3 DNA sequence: TGTGCCAGCAGCCGGGATGGGGTAGTGCCGGGGGGCAGCTCGGGAAACACCATATATTTT. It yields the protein CASSRDGVVPGGSSGNTIYF.

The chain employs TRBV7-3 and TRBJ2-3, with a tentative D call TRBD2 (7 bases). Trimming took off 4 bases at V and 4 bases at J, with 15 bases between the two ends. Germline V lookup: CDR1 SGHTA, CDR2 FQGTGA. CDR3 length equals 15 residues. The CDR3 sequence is CASSSPGGAADTQYF. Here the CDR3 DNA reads TGTGCCAGCAGCTCCCCTGGGGGGGCAGCAGATACGCAGTATTTT.